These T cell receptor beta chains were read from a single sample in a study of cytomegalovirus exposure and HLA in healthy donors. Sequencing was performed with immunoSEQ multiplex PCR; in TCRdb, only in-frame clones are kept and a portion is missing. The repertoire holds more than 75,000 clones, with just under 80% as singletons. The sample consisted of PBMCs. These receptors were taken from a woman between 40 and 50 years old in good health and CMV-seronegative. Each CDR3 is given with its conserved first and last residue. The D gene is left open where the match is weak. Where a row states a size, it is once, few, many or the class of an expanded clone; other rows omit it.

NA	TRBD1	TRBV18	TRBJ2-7	TGTGCCAGCTCAAATAGGACAGGGAGCTCCTACGAGCAGTACTTC	CASSNRTGSSYEQYF
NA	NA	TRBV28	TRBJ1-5	TGTGCCAGCAGTCTAGAAAATCAGCCCCAGCATTTT	CASSLENQPQHF
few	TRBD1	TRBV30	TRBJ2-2	TGTGCCTGGTCACCAGGGGGAAACACCGGGGAGCTGTTTTTT	CAWSPGGNTGELFF
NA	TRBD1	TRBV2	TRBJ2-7	TGTGCCAGCAGTGGGGACAGGTCGACCTACGAGCAGTACTTC	CASSGDRSTYEQYF
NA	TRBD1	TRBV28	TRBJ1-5	TGTGCCAGCAGTTCGGGCACAGGGGCCCAGCCCCAGCATTTT	CASSSGTGAQPQHF
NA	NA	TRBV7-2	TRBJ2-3	TGTGCCAGCAGCTTTCAAACGGGGAGCACAGATACGCAGTATTTT	CASSFQTGSTDTQYF
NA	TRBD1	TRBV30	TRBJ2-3	TGTGCCTGGAGTGTAATTGTAGGGGGCGCGGGAGATACGCAGTATTTT	CAWSVIVGGAGDTQYF
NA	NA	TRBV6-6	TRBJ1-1	TGTGCCAGTACGGGACACCAGAACACTGAAGCTTTCTTT	CASTGHQNTEAFF
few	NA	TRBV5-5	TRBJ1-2	TGTGCCAGCAGCTTGGCACAGGGAAAAAATGGCTACACCTTC	CASSLAQGKNGYTF
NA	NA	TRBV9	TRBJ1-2	TGTGCCAGCAGCGTAGATAGCAGTGGGGCGGGAGGCTACACCTTC	CASSVDSSGAGGYTF
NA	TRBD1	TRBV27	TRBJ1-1	TGTGCCAGCAGACAGGGACAGGGGGCGCTTTCCACTGAAGCTTTCTTT	CASRQGQGALSTEAFF